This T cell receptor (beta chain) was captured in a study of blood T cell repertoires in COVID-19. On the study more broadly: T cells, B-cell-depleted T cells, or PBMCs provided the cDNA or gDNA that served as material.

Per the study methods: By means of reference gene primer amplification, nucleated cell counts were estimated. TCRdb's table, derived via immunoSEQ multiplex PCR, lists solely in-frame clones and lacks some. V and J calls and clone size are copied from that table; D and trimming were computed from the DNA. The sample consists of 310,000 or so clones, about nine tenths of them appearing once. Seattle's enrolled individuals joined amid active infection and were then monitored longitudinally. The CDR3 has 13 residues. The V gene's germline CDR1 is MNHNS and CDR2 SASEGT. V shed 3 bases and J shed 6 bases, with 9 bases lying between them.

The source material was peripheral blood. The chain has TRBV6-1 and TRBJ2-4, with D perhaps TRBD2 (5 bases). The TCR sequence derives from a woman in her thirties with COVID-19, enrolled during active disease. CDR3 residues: CASSDGEGNIQYF. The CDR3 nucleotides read TGTGCCAGCAGTGACGGAGAGGGAAACATTCAGTACTTC.